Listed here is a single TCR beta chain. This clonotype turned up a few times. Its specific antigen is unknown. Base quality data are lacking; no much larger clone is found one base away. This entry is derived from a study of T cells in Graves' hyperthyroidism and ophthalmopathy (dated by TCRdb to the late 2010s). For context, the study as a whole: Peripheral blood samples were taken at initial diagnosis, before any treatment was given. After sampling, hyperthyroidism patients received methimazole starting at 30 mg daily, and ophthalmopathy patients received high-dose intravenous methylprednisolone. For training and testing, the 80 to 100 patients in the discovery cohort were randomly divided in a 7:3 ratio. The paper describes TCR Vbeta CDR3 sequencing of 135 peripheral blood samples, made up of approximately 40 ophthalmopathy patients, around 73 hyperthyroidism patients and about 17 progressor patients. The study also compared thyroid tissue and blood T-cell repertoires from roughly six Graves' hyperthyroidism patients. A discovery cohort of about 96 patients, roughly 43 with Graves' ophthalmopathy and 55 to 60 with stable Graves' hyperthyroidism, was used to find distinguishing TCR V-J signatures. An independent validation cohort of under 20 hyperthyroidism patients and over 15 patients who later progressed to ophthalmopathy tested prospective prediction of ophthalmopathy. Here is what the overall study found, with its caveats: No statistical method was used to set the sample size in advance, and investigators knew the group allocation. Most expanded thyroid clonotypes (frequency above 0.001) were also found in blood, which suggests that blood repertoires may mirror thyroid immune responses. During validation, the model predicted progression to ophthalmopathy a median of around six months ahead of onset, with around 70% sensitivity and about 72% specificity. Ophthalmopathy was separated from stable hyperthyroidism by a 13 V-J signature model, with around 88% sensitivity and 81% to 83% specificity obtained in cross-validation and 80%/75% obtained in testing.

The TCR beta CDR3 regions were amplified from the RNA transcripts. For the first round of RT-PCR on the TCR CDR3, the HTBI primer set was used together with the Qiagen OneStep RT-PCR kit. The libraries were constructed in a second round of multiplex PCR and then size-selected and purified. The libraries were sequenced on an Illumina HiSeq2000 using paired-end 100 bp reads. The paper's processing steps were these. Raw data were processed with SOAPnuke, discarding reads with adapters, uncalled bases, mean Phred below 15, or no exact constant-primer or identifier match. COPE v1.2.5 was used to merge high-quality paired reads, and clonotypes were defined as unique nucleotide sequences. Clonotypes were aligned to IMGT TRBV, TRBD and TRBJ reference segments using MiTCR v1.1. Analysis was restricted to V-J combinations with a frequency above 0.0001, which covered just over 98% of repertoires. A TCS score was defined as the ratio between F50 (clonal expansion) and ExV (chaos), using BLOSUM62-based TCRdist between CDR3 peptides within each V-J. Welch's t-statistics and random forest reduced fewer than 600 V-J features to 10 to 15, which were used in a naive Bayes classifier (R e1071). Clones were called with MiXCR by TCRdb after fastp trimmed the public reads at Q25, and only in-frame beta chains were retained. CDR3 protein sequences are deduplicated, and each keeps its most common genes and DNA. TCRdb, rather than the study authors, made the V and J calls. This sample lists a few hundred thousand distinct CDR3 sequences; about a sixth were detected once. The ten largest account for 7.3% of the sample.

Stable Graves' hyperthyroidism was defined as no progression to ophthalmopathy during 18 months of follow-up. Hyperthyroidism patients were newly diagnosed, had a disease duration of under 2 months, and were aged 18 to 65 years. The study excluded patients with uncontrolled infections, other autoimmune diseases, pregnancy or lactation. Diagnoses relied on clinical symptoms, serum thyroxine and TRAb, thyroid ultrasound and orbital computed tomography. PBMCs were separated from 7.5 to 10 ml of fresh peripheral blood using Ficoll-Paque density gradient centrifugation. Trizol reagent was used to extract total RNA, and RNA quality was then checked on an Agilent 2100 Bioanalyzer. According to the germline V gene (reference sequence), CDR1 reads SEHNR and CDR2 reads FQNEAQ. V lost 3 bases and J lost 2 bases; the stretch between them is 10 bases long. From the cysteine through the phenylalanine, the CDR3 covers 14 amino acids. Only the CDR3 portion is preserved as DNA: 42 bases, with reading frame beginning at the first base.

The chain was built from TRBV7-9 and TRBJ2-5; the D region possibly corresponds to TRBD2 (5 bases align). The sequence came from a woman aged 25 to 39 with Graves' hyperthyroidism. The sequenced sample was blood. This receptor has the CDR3 CASSFSGRQETQYF. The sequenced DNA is TGTGCCAGCAGCTTTTCGGGAAGACAAGAGACCCAGTACTTC.